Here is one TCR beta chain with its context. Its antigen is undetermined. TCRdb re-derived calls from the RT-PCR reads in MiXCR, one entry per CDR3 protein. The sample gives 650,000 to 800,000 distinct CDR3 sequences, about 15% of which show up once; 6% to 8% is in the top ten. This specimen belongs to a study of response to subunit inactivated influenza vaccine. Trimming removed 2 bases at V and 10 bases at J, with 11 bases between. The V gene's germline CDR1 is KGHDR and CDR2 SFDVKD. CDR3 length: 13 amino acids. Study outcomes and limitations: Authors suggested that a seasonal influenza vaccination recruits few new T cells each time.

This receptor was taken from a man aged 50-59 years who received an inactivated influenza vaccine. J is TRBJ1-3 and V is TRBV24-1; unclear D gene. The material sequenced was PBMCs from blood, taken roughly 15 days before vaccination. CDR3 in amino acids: CATSDSQVDTIYF. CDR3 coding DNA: TGTGCCACCAGTGATTCGCAGGTGGATACCATATATTTT.